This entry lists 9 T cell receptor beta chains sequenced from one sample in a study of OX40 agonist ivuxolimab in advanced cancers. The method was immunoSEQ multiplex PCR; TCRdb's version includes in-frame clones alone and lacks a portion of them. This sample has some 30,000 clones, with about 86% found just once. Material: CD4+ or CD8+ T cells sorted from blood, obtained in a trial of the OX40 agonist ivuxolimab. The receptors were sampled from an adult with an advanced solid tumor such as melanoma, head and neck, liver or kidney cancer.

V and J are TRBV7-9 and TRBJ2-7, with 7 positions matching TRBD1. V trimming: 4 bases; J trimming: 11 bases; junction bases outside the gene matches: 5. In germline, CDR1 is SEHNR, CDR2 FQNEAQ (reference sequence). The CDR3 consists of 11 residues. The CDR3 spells CASSWDSPKYF. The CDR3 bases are TGTGCCAGCAGCTGGGACAGTCCCAAGTACTTC.

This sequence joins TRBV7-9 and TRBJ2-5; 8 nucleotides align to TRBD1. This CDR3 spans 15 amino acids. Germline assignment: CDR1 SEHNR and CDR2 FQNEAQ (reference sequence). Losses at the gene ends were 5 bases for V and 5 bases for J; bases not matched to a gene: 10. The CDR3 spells CASSPQGRGRETQYF. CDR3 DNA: TGTGCCAGCAGCCCCCAGGGCAGGGGGCGGGAGACCCAGTACTTC.

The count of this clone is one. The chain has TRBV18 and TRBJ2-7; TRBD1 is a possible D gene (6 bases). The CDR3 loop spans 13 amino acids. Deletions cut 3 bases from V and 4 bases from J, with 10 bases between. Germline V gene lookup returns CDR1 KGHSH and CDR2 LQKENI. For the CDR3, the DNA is TGTGCCAGCTCACCCGGGACATTATACGAGCAGTACTTC. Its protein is CASSPGTLYEQYF.

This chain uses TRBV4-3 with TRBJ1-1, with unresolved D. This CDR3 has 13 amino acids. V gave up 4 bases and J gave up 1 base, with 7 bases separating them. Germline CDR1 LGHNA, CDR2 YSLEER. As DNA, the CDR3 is TGCGCCAGCAGCCGGATGGAGAACACTGAAGCTTTCTTT. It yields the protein CASSRMENTEAFF.

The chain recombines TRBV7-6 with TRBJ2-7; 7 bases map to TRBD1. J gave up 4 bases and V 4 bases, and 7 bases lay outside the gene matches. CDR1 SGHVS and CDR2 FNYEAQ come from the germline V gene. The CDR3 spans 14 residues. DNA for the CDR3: TGTGCCAGCAGCTCCCGGGACAGAGAATACGAGCAGTACTTC. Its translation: CASSSRDREYEQYF.

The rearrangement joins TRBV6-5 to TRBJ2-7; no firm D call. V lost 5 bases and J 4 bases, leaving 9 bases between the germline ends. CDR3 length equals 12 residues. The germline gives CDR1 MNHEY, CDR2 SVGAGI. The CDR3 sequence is CASSPGIYEQYF. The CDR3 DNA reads TGTGCCAGCAGTCCTGGGATTTACGAGCAGTACTTC.

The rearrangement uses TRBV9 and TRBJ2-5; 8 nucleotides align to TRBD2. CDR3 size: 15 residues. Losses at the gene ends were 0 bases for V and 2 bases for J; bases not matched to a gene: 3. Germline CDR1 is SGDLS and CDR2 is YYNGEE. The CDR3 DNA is TGTGCCAGCAGCGTAGCGGGGGGGCAACAAGAGACCCAGTACTTC. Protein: CASSVAGGQQETQYF.

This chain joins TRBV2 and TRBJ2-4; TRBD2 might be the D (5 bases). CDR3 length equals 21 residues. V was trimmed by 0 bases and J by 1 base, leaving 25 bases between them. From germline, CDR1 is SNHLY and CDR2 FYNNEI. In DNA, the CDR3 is TGTGCCAGCAGTGAAGCGCTTCGGTGGACCTTCGGGGATGGGGCCAAAAACATTCAGTACTTC. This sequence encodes CASSEALRWTFGDGAKNIQYF.

Here the CDR3 DNA reads TGTGCCAGCGTATCCGCGCTCGAGCAGTACTTC. Amino acids: CASVSALEQYF. This sequence joins TRBV2 and TRBJ2-7; D uncertain. The CDR3 extends over 11 amino acids. In germline, CDR1 is SNHLY, CDR2 FYNNEI. V lost 8 bases to trimming and J lost 6 bases, with 11 bases between them.